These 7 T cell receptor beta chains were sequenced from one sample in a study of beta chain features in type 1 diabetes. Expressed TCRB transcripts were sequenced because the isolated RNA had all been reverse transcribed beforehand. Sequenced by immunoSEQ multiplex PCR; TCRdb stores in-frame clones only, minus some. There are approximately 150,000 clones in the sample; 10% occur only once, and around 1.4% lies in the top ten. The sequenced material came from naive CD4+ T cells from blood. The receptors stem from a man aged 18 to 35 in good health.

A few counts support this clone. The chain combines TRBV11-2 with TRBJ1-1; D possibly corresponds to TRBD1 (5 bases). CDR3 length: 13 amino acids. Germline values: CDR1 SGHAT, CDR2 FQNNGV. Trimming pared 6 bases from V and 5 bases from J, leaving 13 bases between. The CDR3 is CASRSRGGTEAFF. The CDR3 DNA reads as TGTGCCAGCAGATCTCGGGGGGGTACTGAAGCTTTCTTT. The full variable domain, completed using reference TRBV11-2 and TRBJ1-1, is EAGVAQSPRYKIIEKRQSVAFWCNPISGHATLYWYQQILGQGPKLLIQFQNNGVVDDSQLPKDRFSAERLKGVDSTLKIQPAKLEDSAVYLCASRSRGGTEAFFGQGTRLTVV.

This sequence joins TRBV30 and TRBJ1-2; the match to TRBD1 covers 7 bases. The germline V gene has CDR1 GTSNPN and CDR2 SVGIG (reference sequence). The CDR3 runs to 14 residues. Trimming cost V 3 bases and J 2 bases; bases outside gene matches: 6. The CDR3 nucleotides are TGTGCCTGGAGACGGAAACAGGGGAACTATGGCTACACCTTC. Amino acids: CAWRRKQGNYGYTF.

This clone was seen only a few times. CDR3 loop: CSGGGGLEDTQYF. DNA of the CDR3: TGCAGCGGGGGGGGAGGGTTGGAAGATACGCAGTATTTT. The chain is built from TRBV29-1 and TRBJ2-3; 7 bases match TRBD2. CDR1 is SQVTM and CDR2 is ANQGSEA in the germline V gene. This CDR3 region has 13 residues. The V and J ends lost 7 bases and 5 bases, in that order; junction bases with no gene match: 9.

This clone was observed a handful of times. DNA for the CDR3: TGTGCCAGCAGCTCTCGGGGGGAAACTGGAAACACCATATATTTT. As protein: CASSSRGETGNTIYF. The rearrangement joins TRBV13 to TRBJ1-3; the D gene is possibly TRBD1 (5 bases). V was shortened by 4 bases and J by 2 bases, with 12 bases between the two germline ends. Germline loops: CDR1 PRHDT, CDR2 FYEKMQ (reference sequence). The CDR3 is 15 amino acids.

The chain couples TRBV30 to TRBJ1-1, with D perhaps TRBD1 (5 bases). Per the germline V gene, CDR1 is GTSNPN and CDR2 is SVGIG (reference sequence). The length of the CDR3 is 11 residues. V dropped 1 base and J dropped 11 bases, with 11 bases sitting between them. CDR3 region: CAWSERGEAFF. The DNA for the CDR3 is TGTGCCTGGAGTGAACGGGGGGAGGCTTTCTTT.

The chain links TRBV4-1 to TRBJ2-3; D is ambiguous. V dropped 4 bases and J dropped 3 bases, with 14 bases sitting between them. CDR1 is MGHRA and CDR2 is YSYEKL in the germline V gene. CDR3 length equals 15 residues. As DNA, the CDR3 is TGCGCCAGCAGCCGCCCGATCCTAGGAACAGATACGCAGTATTTT. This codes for CASSRPILGTDTQYF.

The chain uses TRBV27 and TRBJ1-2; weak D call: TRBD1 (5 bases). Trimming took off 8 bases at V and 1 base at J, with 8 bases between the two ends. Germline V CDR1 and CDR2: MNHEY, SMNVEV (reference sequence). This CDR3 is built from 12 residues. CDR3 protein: CASGGGNYGYTF. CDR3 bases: TGTGCCAGCGGCGGGGGTAACTATGGCTACACCTTC.